This TCR beta chain was captured by sequencing in a study of monozygotic twins with inflammatory bowel disease. T cells were not sorted, and total RNA was isolated straight from whole blood. CDR3 length equals 14 residues. Reanalyzing the 5' RACE reads, TCRdb keeps one entry per CDR3 protein, without DNA. The sample table includes about 380,000 distinct CDR3 sequences. The clonotype comes from a human donor with ulcerative colitis or Crohn's disease, or a healthy co-twin of an affected twin (not recorded which). Material for sequencing was blood. J is TRBJ2-4 and V is TRBV12-3 or TRBV12-4. The CDR3: CASSFSLGKNIQYF.